This T cell receptor (beta chain) was found in a study of shared clonotypes between healthy human individuals. Using immunoSEQ multiplex PCR, the repertoire was profiled, and TCRdb retains in-frame clones only, with some absent. The sample consists of millions of clones, approximately 93% of them appearing once. Notes on this clone: Its antigen is unknown.

Study results and limitations: Exclusively blood specimens were collected; tissue repertoires likely differ. Shared clonotypes across all four donors exceeded non-shared ones in generation probability.

Trimming removed 7 bases at V and 7 bases at J, with 17 bases between. Looked up from germline, CDR1 is MNHNY and CDR2 is SVGAGI (reference sequence). The CDR3 totals 14 residues. Adult Caucasians living in Nashville, Tennessee made up all of the donors. The chain employs TRBV6-6 and TRBJ1-5, with D possibly being TRBD1 (6 bases). The origin of this receptor is a man between 18 and 35 years old in good health. Some clones in this sample may be carry-over from other donors' samples. Sequenced input: naive CD4+ T cells from PBMCs. Subset noted: CD45RA+ positively selected. CDR3 DNA: TGTGCCAGCATACAAAACAGGGCAGGCCAGCCCCAGCATTTT. Residues: CASIQNRAGQPQHF.